This entry lists 26 T cell receptor beta chains sequenced from one sample in a study of T cell responses to AZD1222 COVID-19 vaccine. Sequencing used immunoSEQ multiplex PCR; TCRdb keeps in-frame clones, though not all of them. The sample has about 110,000 clones; around 81% are singletons. This specimen was peripheral blood, taken on day 0 of AZD1222 vaccination. These receptor sequences come from an adult in good health.

This chain links TRBV27 with TRBJ1-1; TRBD1 might be the D (6 bases). This CDR3 is 14 amino acids long. V was trimmed by 6 bases and J by 1 base, leaving 12 bases between them. Germline CDR1 and CDR2: MNHEY and SMNVEV (reference sequence). The CDR3 loop is CASREDRRNTEAFF. As DNA, the CDR3 is TGTGCCAGCAGGGAAGACAGGCGGAACACTGAAGCTTTCTTT.

This chain connects TRBV7-2 to TRBJ2-5; D is unclear. The V end lost 1 base, the J end lost 5 bases, and 14 bases lay between the germline ends. The germline gives CDR1 SGHTA, CDR2 FQGNSA. The CDR3 totals 15 residues. CDR3 DNA sequence: TGTGCCAGCAGCTTAGTGGGGATGGGATCGGAGACCCAGTACTTC. The encoded protein is CASSLVGMGSETQYF. Using reference TRBV7-2 and TRBJ2-5 for the parts outside the CDR3, the full variable domain is GAGVSQSPSNKVTEKGKDVELRCDPISGHTALYWYRQSLGQGLEFLIYFQGNSAPDKSGLPSDRFSAERTGGSVSTLTIQRTQQEDSAVYLCASSLVGMGSETQYFGPGTRLLVL.

The chain links TRBV5-1 to TRBJ2-7; 8 bases are shared with TRBD2. Germline V gene lookup returns CDR1 SGHRS and CDR2 YFSETQ. The CDR3 is 16 residues long. The junction had 7 bases not matched to a gene; V was cut back by 1 base and J by 1 base. CDR3 amino acids: CASSLSLAGLSYEQYF. The CDR3 DNA reads TGCGCCAGCAGCTTGTCCTTAGCGGGACTTTCCTACGAGCAGTACTTC.

The gene calls are TRBV28 and TRBJ1-1; D perhaps matches TRBD1 (5 bases). With 3 bases removed from V and 5 bases from J, the gap between germline ends came to 13 bases. Germline CDR1 reads MDHEN; CDR2 reads SYDVKM. The CDR3 consists of 14 residues. As DNA, the CDR3 is TGTGCCAGCAGTTTTCGAGGGGATAGGACTGAAGCTTTCTTT. Its protein product is CASSFRGDRTEAFF.

The rearrangement links TRBV7-9 to TRBJ2-7; TRBD2 aligns across 10 bases. Germline assignment: CDR1 SEHNR and CDR2 FQNEAQ (reference sequence). After removal of 4 bases from V and 4 bases from J, the junction contained 10 bases not matched to a gene. The CDR3 consists of 16 residues. The CDR3 sequence is CASSSSRPSGSYEQYF. CDR3 nucleotides: TGTGCCAGCAGCTCCTCCCGTCCTAGCGGGAGTTACGAGCAGTACTTC.

This chain uses TRBV29-1 with TRBJ2-3, with 12 bases that match TRBD2. The V gene end was trimmed by 4 bases and the J gene end by 6 bases; junction bases not matched to a gene: 11. There are 16 residues in the CDR3. Germline CDR1 is SQVTM and CDR2 is ANQGSEA. The CDR3 is CSVVKGLAGGADTQYF. In DNA, the CDR3 is TGCAGCGTTGTTAAGGGACTAGCGGGTGGGGCGGATACGCAGTATTTT.

This clone has just a few counts. The V gene is TRBV4-3, the J gene TRBJ1-5, with D hard to call. The germline V gene encodes CDR1 LGHNA and CDR2 YSLEER. CDR3 length: 13 amino acids. V dropped 0 bases and J dropped 7 bases, with 7 bases sitting between them. The CDR3 here is CASSQDAGQPQHF. The DNA for the CDR3 is TGCGCCAGCAGCCAAGATGCCGGGCAGCCCCAGCATTTT.

The chain joins TRBV5-1 to TRBJ1-4, with TRBD1 matching over 7 bases. Germline V CDR1 and CDR2: SGHRS, YFSETQ. The CDR3 is 14 residues long. The ends lost 4 bases at V and 8 bases at J; junction bases unmatched: 8. For the CDR3, the DNA is TGCGCCAGCAGCATGACAGGGACCGGCGAAAAACTGTTTTTT. This gives the protein CASSMTGTGEKLFF.

V usage is TRBV27 and J usage is TRBJ2-1, with TRBD2 matching 14 bases. The CDR3 spans 17 residues. Germline CDR1 and CDR2: MNHEY and SMNVEV (reference sequence). V dropped 7 bases and J dropped 0; count of bases not matched to a gene: 5. For the CDR3, the DNA is TGTGCCAGCATGGGGACTAGCGGGAGCAGCTCCTACAATGAGCAGTTCTTC. This codes for CASMGTSGSSSYNEQFF.

This clone showed up just once. The CDR3: CASSRRQGPYEQYF. CDR3 coding DNA: TGTGCCAGCAGCCGACGACAGGGACCCTACGAGCAGTACTTC. The rearrangement links TRBV7-9 to TRBJ2-7; 7 bases map to TRBD1. The germline CDR1 and CDR2 sequences are SEHNR and FQNEAQ (reference sequence). The CDR3 spans 14 residues. V shed 5 bases and J 2 bases; nucleotides not matched to a gene: 6.

The chain recombines TRBV19 with TRBJ1-1; no reliable D call. Germline values: CDR1 LNHDA, CDR2 SQIVND (reference sequence). The ends were cut back, 2 bases at V and 6 bases at J, with 10 bases in the middle. CDR3 length equals 13 residues. The CDR3 loop reads CASSISTIAEAFF. In DNA form, the CDR3 reads TGTGCCAGTAGTATATCCACAATCGCTGAAGCTTTCTTT.

This chain links TRBV7-9 with TRBJ2-5, with D perhaps matching TRBD2 (5 bases). The CDR3 is made up of 14 amino acids. Germline CDR1 reads SEHNR; CDR2 reads FQNEAQ (reference sequence). V gave up 2 bases and J gave up 1 base, with 8 bases separating them. This CDR3 is CASSLSSAQETQYF. CDR3 coding DNA: TGTGCCAGCAGCTTAAGTAGCGCCCAAGAGACCCAGTACTTC.

This clone was recorded a few times. This chain joins TRBV27 and TRBJ1-1; no clear D gene. Germline V CDR1 and CDR2: MNHEY, SMNVEV (reference sequence). This CDR3 is 15 amino acids long. With 5 bases removed from V and 1 base from J, the gap between germline ends came to 14 bases. The CDR3 here is CASSPLLLGNTEAFF. CDR3 bases: TGTGCCAGCAGTCCCTTGTTATTGGGGAACACTGAAGCTTTCTTT.

The rearrangement joins TRBV7-2 to TRBJ1-4; TRBD1 is a possible D gene (5 bases). The V gene's germline CDR1 is SGHTA and CDR2 FQGNSA. V dropped 4 bases and J dropped 0 bases, with 15 bases sitting between them. The CDR3 consists of 17 residues. The CDR3 sequence: CASSSHAGVATNEKLFF. As DNA, the CDR3 is TGTGCCAGCAGCTCACATGCGGGGGTTGCAACTAATGAAAAACTGTTTTTT. Together with reference TRBV7-2 and TRBJ1-4, the CDR3 gives the full variable domain: GAGVSQSPSNKVTEKGKDVELRCDPISGHTALYWYRQSLGQGLEFLIYFQGNSAPDKSGLPSDRFSAERTGGSVSTLTIQRTQQEDSAVYLCASSSHAGVATNEKLFFGSGTQLSVL.

V is TRBV9 and J is TRBJ1-2; 7 nucleotides align to TRBD1. The CDR3 contains 15 residues. Losses at the gene ends were 0 bases for V and 1 base for J; bases not matched to a gene: 3. CDR1 SGDLS and CDR2 YYNGEE come from the germline V gene. The CDR3 DNA is TGTGCCAGCAGCGTAGTTCCAGGGGGTAACTATGGCTACACCTTC. It translates to CASSVVPGGNYGYTF.

The chain combines TRBV30 with TRBJ1-1, with D possibly being TRBD1 (5 bases). This CDR3 is 12 amino acids long. Germline CDR1 is GTSNPN and CDR2 is SVGIG (reference sequence). V dropped 4 bases and J dropped 5 bases, with 11 bases sitting between them. The chain's CDR3 is CAWTGPGTEAFF. CDR3 sequence (DNA): TGTGCCTGGACAGGGCCGGGGACTGAAGCTTTCTTT.

V usage is TRBV30 and J usage is TRBJ2-7, with 10 positions matching TRBD1. This CDR3 has 13 amino acids. The trim removed 4 bases at V and 6 bases at J, leaving 6 bases unmatched. Germline CDR1 and CDR2: GTSNPN and SVGIG (reference sequence). The CDR3 sequence is CAWTSGQGREQYF. As DNA, the CDR3 is TGTGCCTGGACGTCGGGACAGGGGCGCGAGCAGTACTTC. The whole variable domain, remainder taken from reference TRBV30 and TRBJ2-7, is SQTIHQWPATLVQPVGSPLSLECTVEGTSNPNLYWYRQAAGRGLQLLFYSVGIGQISSEVPQNLSASRPQDRQFILSSKKLLLSDSGFYLCAWTSGQGREQYFGPGTRLTVT.

The rearrangement uses TRBV7-2 and TRBJ1-2; D is uncertain. V was clipped by 1 base and J by 4 bases, with 10 bases between them. CDR1 SGHTA and CDR2 FQGNSA come from the germline V gene. The CDR3 consists of 14 residues. The CDR3 DNA sequence: TGTGCCAGCAGCTTAGAGGCCATCACCTATGGCTACACCTTC. It translates to CASSLEAITYGYTF.

This chain links TRBV28 with TRBJ1-2; no definite D call. The V gene lost 5 bases and the J gene lost 4 bases, with 5 bases spanning the gap. Germline V gives CDR1 MDHEN, CDR2 SYDVKM. This CDR3 is built from 11 residues. The CDR3: CASSMLYGYTF. In nucleotides, the CDR3 is TGTGCCAGCAGTATGCTCTATGGCTACACCTTC.

This clone was picked up one time. The chain is built from TRBV4-3 and TRBJ1-4; no clear D gene. The V end was cut by 0 bases, the J end by 0 bases, with 5 bases between. Germline assignment: CDR1 LGHNA and CDR2 YSLEER. The CDR3 totals 15 residues. CDR3 amino acids: CASSQDLPTNEKLFF. The CDR3 nucleotides are TGCGCCAGCAGCCAAGATTTGCCAACTAATGAAAAACTGTTTTTT.

The chain combines TRBV3-1 (or the pseudogene TRBV3-2) with TRBJ1-2; 10 bases are a match to TRBD1. Germline V CDR1 and CDR2: LGHDT, YNNKEL (reference sequence). CDR3 length equals 16 residues. J gave up 8 bases and V 0 bases, and 9 bases lay outside the gene matches. The CDR3 reads CASSQETRQGAGGYTF. In DNA, the CDR3 is TGTGCCAGCAGCCAAGAGACGAGACAGGGGGCTGGGGGCTACACCTTC.

The rearrangement joins TRBV7-2 to TRBJ2-1, with D uncertain. CDR3 size: 13 residues. Trimming removed 4 bases at V and 4 bases at J, with 8 bases between. Per the germline V gene, CDR1 is SGHTA and CDR2 is FQGNSA. The CDR3 sequence is CASSWAEYNEQFF. CDR3 bases: TGTGCCAGCAGCTGGGCGGAATACAATGAGCAGTTCTTC.

The chain couples TRBV27 to TRBJ2-4, with D perhaps being TRBD1 or TRBD2 (5 bases each). Germline assignment: CDR1 MNHEY and CDR2 SMNVEV (reference sequence). This CDR3 has 14 amino acids. V dropped 8 bases and J dropped 1 base, with 12 bases sitting between them. The CDR3 protein is CASSRREAKNIQYF. CDR3 DNA sequence: TGTGCCAGCTCCCGCAGGGAGGCCAAAAACATTCAGTACTTC.

The V call is TRBV2, the J call TRBJ1-6; D remains unclear. Per germline, CDR1 SNHLY and CDR2 FYNNEI. The length of the CDR3 is 14 residues. The V end was cut by 6 bases, the J end by 9 bases, with 15 bases between. Here the CDR3 reads CASRSSDAPSPLHF. DNA of the CDR3: TGTGCCAGCAGGTCGTCGGACGCACCTTCACCCCTCCACTTT.

The chain couples TRBV6-2 or TRBV6-3 to TRBJ1-5; D possibly corresponds to TRBD1 (5 bases). V was clipped by 6 bases and J by 3 bases, with 18 bases between them. The germline gives CDR1 MNHEY, CDR2 SVGEGT. The CDR3 sequence is 16 residues long. The DNA for the CDR3 is TGTGCCAGCAGCCCCCCCCGGCAGGGACTCAATCAGCCCCAGCATTTT. Its protein product is CASSPPRQGLNQPQHF.

Only one count was recorded for this clone. V and J are TRBV28 and TRBJ1-2; no reliable D call. With 3 bases removed from V and 5 bases from J, the gap between germline ends came to 4 bases. CDR3 length: 11 amino acids. Germline V gene data show CDR1 as MDHEN and CDR2 as SYDVKM. The CDR3 loop reads CASSFWYGYTF. CDR3 coding DNA: TGTGCCAGCAGTTTCTGGTATGGCTACACCTTC.